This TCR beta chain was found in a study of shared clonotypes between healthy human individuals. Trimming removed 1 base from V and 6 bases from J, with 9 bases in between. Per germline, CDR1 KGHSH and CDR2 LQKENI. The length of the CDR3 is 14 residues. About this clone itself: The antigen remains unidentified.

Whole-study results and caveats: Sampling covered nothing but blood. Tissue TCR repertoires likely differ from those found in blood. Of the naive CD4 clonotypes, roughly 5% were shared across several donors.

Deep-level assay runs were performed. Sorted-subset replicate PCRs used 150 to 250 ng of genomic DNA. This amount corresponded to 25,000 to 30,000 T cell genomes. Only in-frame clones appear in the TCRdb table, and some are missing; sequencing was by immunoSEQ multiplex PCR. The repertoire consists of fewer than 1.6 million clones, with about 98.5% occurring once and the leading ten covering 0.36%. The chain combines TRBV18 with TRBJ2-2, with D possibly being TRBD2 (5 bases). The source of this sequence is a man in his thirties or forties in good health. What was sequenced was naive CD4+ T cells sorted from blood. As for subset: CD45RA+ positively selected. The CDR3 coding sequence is TGTGCCAGCTCACCACGAGGGTCTCCCGGGGAGCTGTTTTTT. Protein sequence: CASSPRGSPGELFF.